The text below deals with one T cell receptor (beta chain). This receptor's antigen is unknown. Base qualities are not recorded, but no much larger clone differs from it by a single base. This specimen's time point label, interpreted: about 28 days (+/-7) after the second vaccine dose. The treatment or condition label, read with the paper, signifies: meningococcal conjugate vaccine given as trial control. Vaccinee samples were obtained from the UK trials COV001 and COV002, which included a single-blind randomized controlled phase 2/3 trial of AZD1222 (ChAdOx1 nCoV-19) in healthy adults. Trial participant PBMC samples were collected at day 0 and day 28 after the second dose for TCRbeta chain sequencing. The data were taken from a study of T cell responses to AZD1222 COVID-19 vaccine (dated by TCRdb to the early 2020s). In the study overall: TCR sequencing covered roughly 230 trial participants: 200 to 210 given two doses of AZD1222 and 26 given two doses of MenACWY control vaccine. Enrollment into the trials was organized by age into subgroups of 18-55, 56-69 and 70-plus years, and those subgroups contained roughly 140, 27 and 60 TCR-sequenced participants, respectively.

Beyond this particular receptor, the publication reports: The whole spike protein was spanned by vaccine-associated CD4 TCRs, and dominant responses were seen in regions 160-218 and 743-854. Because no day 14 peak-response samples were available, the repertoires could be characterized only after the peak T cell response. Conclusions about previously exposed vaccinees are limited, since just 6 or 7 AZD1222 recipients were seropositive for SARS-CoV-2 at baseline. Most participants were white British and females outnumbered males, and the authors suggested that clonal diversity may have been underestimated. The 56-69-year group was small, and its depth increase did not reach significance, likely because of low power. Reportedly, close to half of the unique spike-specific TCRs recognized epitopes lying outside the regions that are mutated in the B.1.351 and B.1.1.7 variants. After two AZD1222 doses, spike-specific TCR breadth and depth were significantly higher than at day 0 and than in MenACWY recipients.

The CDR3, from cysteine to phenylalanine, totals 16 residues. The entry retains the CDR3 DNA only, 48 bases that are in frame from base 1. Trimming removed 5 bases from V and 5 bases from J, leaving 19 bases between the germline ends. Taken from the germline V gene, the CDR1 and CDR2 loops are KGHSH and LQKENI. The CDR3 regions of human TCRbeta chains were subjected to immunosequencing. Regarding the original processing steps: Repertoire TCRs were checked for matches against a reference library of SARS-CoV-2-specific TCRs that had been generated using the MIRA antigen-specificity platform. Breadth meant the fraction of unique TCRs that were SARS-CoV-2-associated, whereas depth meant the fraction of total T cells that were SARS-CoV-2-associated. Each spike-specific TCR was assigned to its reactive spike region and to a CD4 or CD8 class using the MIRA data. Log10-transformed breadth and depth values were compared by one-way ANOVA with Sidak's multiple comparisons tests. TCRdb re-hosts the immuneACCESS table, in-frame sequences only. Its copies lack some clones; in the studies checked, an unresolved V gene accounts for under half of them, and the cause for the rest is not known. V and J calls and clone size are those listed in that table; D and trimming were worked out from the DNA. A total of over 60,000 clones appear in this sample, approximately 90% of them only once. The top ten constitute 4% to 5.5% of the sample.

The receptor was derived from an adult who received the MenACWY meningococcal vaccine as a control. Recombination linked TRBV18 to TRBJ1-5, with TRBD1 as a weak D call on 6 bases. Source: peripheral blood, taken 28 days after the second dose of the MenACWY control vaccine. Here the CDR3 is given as CASSMSGPQGDQPQHF. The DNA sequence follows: TGTGCCAGCTCAATGTCGGGACCACAGGGAGATCAGCCCCAGCATTTT.